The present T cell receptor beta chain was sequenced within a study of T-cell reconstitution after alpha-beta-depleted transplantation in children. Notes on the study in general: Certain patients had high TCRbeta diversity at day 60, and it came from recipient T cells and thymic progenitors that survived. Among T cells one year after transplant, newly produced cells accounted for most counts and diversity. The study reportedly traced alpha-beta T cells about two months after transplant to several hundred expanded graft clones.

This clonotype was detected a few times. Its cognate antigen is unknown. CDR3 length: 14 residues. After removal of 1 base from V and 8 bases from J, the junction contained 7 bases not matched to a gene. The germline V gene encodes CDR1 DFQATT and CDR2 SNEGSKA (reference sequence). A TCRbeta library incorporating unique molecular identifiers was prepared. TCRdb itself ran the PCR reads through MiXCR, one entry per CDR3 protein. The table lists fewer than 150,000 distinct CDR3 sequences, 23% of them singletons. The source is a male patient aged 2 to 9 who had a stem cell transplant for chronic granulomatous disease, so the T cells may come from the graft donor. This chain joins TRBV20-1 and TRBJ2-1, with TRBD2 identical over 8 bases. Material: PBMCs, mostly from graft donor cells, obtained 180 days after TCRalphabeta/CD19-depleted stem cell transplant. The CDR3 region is CSARGGGGRDEQFF. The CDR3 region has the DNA TGCAGTGCTAGAGGTGGCGGGGGGAGGGATGAGCAGTTCTTC.